Following are 26 T cell receptor beta chains from one sample sequenced in a study of OX40 agonist ivuxolimab in advanced cancers. Profiled with immunoSEQ multiplex PCR; TCRdb holds only in-frame clones, not every one. The sample has tens of thousands of clones; approximately 90% are singletons. The sequencing here drew on CD4+ or CD8+ T cells sorted from blood, taken in a trial of the OX40 agonist ivuxolimab. The origin of the receptors is an adult with an advanced solid tumor such as melanoma, head and neck, liver or kidney cancer.

This rearrangement joins TRBV27 to TRBJ1-5, with D unresolved. The V gene's germline CDR1 is MNHEY and CDR2 SMNVEV (reference sequence). This CDR3 has 14 residues. V shed 4 bases and J shed 3 bases, with 10 bases lying between them. The CDR3 spells CASSSGSLNQPQHF. In DNA, the CDR3 is TGTGCCAGCAGTTCGGGCAGCCTCAATCAGCCCCAGCATTTT.

The V gene is TRBV2, the J gene TRBJ2-5; TRBD2 is a possible D gene (5 bases). Trimming took off 6 bases at V and 2 bases at J, with 13 bases between the two ends. The CDR3 contains 14 residues. The germline V gene has CDR1 SNHLY and CDR2 FYNNEI. The CDR3 DNA sequence: TGTGCCAGCAGCCTAGCCGGAAGACAAGAGACCCAGTACTTC. Translated: CASSLAGRQETQYF.

This clone was observed a single time. The V call is TRBV10-3, the J call TRBJ2-5; TRBD1 matches at 10 bases. V trimming: 4 bases; J trimming: 5 bases; junction bases outside the gene matches: 7. From germline, CDR1 is ENHRY and CDR2 SYGVKD. The CDR3 consists of 15 residues. CDR3 in amino acids: CAISGGDRGPETQYF. The CDR3 coding sequence is TGTGCCATCAGTGGTGGAGACAGGGGGCCGGAGACCCAGTACTTC.

This clone was seen repeatedly, ten times or more. The chain employs TRBV6-5 and TRBJ1-5; the D gene is possibly TRBD1 (5 bases). The germline V and J ends were trimmed by 4 bases and 0 bases, with 10 bases remaining between them. Germline V gives CDR1 MNHEY, CDR2 SVGAGI. The CDR3 contains 15 residues. CDR3 sequence reads: CASSLTDNSNQPQHF. CDR3 coding DNA: TGTGCCAGCAGTTTGACAGATAATAGCAATCAGCCCCAGCATTTT.

V gene TRBV7-8 combines with J gene TRBJ1-2; tentatively, D is TRBD1 (6 bases). The CDR3 runs to 13 residues. Trimming took off 5 bases at V and 7 bases at J, with 14 bases between the two ends. Germline CDR1 is SGHVS and CDR2 is FQNEAQ. CDR3 DNA: TGTGCCAGCAGCAATGCGGGGGCTGGTGGCTACACCTTC. Encoded protein: CASSNAGAGGYTF.

CDR3 nucleotides: TGTGCCAGCAGCTTTAGACAGGGGAATAGCAATGAGCAGTTCTTC. It specifies CASSFRQGNSNEQFF. The chain carries TRBV7-8 and TRBJ2-1; 8 bases map to TRBD1. Germline lookup yields CDR1 SGHVS and CDR2 FQNEAQ. J gave up 6 bases and V 3 bases, and 7 bases lay outside the gene matches. The CDR3 spans 15 residues. Using reference TRBV7-8 and TRBJ2-1 for the parts outside the CDR3, the full variable domain is GAGVSQSPRYKVAKRGQDVALRCDPISGHVSLFWYQQALGQGPEFLTYFQNEAQLDKSGLPSDRFFAERPEGSVSTLKIQRTQQEDSAVYLCASSFRQGNSNEQFFGPGTRLTVL.

The J gene is TRBJ1-5, the V gene TRBV5-4; TRBD1 matches at 7 bases. Germline V gene sequence: CDR1 SGHNT, CDR2 YYREEE (reference sequence). V gave up 2 bases and J gave up 3 bases; unmatched junction bases: 2. This CDR3 is 14 amino acids long. The DNA for the CDR3 is TGTGCCAGCAGCTTTACAGGGGACAATCAGCCCCAGCATTTT. Translating it yields CASSFTGDNQPQHF.

V gene TRBV12-5 combines with J gene TRBJ1-4; no firm D call. Germline V gene sequence: CDR1 LGHNT, CDR2 FRNRAP. V dropped 2 bases and J dropped 2 bases, with 6 bases sitting between them. The CDR3 sequence is 14 residues long. The CDR3 sequence is CASGLKGTNEKLFF. In DNA form, the CDR3 reads TGTGCTAGTGGTTTGAAGGGTACTAATGAAAAACTGTTTTTT.

The chain combines TRBV2 with TRBJ2-7; maybe TRBD2 (5 bases). Between the trimmed V and J ends, which lost 6 bases and 2 bases, there was a span of 14 bases. The CDR3 loop spans 14 amino acids. CDR1 is SNHLY and CDR2 is FYNNEI in the germline V gene. The CDR3 reads CASRYRGIPYEQYF. The CDR3 DNA follows: TGTGCCAGCAGGTACCGGGGTATACCCTACGAGCAGTACTTC. Filled out from reference TRBV2 and TRBJ2-7, the complete variable domain reads EPEVTQTPSHQVTQMGQEVILRCVPISNHLYFYWYRQILGQKVEFLVSFYNNEISEKSEIFDDQFSVERPDGSNFTLKIRSTKLEDSAMYFCASRYRGIPYEQYFGPGTRLTVT.

This clone was counted a single time. This chain uses TRBV5-6 with TRBJ2-7; the D gene is possibly TRBD1 (6 bases). The CDR3 loop spans 14 amino acids. V was pared by 4 bases and J by 3 bases, with 14 bases between. CDR1 is SGHDT and CDR2 is YYEEEE in the germline V gene. Written as DNA, the CDR3 is TGTGCCAGCAGCCCCGGACAGCTTAGCTACGAGCAGTACTTC. Translating it yields CASSPGQLSYEQYF. Full variable domain (remainder filled in from reference TRBV5-6 and TRBJ2-7): DAGVTQSPTHLIKTRGQQVTLRCSPKSGHDTVSWYQQALGQGPQFIFQYYEEEERQRGNFPDRFSGHQFPNYSSELNVNALLLGDSALYLCASSPGQLSYEQYFGPGTRLTVT.

This rearrangement joins TRBV5-1 to TRBJ2-3, with 9 positions matching TRBD2. The CDR3 runs 16 residues. The junction had 5 bases not matched to a gene; V was cut back by 2 bases and J by 1 base. CDR1 and CDR2 from the germline V gene are SGHRS and YFSETQ. The CDR3 here is CASSFLAGRGTDTQYF. The CDR3 DNA reads as TGCGCCAGCAGCTTTCTAGCGGGAAGGGGCACAGATACGCAGTATTTT.

This rearrangement joins TRBV30 to TRBJ2-7; 9 nucleotides match TRBD1. Germline V CDR1 and CDR2: GTSNPN, SVGIG (reference sequence). The CDR3 has 14 amino acids. Trimming at V came to 8 bases and at J to 3 bases, leaving 11 bases not matched to a gene. The CDR3, as DNA: TGTGCCAGTAGACCTGGACAGGGGAGCTACGAGCAGTACTTC. Its translation: CASRPGQGSYEQYF.

The chain joins TRBV5-1 to TRBJ2-1; no clear D. Germline CDR1 SGHRS, CDR2 YFSETQ. Trimming pared 4 bases from V and 8 bases from J, leaving 13 bases between. This CDR3 contains 13 residues. CDR3 nucleotides: TGCGCCAGCAGCCCCCAGACTTGGGATGAGCAGTTCTTC. It encodes CASSPQTWDEQFF.

This chain joins TRBV14 and TRBJ2-1, with D possibly matching TRBD2 (5 bases). This CDR3 contains 15 residues. The ends were cut back, 1 base at V and 10 bases at J, with 17 bases in the middle. CDR1 is SGHDN and CDR2 is FVKESK in the germline V gene. CDR3 DNA: TGTGCCAGCAGCCAAGTTCCCCTGACCACGGGGGAGCAGTTCTTC. Translation: CASSQVPLTTGEQFF. Combining the CDR3 with reference TRBV14 and TRBJ2-1 gives the whole variable domain EAGVTQFPSHSVIEKGQTVTLRCDPISGHDNLYWYRRVMGKEIKFLLHFVKESKQDESGMPNNRFLAERTGGTYSTLKVQPAELEDSGVYFCASSQVPLTTGEQFFGPGTRLTVL.

The chain uses TRBV30 and TRBJ1-5; D not certain. V lost 3 bases and J lost 3, with 6 bases in between. Germline loops: CDR1 GTSNPN, CDR2 SVGIG (reference sequence). The CDR3 is 12 amino acids. This CDR3 is CAWSPPNQPQHF. DNA of the CDR3: TGTGCCTGGAGCCCGCCCAATCAGCCCCAGCATTTT.

This sequence joins TRBV11-3 and TRBJ2-7, with a tentative D call TRBD1 (5 bases). The V gene's germline CDR1 is SGHNT and CDR2 YENEEA. Trimming pared 2 bases from V and 7 bases from J, leaving 15 bases between. The CDR3 spans 14 residues. This CDR3 reads CASSLQGFSREQYF. Written as DNA, the CDR3 is TGTGCCAGCAGCTTACAGGGATTCTCGAGGGAGCAGTACTTC.

This chain connects TRBV19 to TRBJ2-3, with a weak D call TRBD2 (6 bases). This CDR3 region has 13 residues. V was pared by 5 bases and J by 6 bases, with 12 bases between. CDR1 and CDR2 from the germline V gene are LNHDA and SQIVND (reference sequence). The CDR3: CASSPRESDTQYF. The CDR3 nucleotides are TGTGCCAGTAGTCCCCGGGAGAGCGATACGCAGTATTTT.

J is TRBJ2-5 and V is TRBV4-2; 8 bases align to TRBD1. The germline gives CDR1 LGHNA, CDR2 YNFKEQ. The CDR3 covers 16 residues. The ends lost 4 bases at V and 2 bases at J; junction bases unmatched: 9. CDR3 loop: CASSPRQGFIQETQYF. Written as DNA, the CDR3 is TGTGCCAGCAGCCCGCGACAGGGGTTCATACAAGAGACCCAGTACTTC.

This rearrangement joins TRBV30 to TRBJ2-1; D remains ambiguous. The CDR3 runs to 15 residues. Per the germline V gene, CDR1 is GTSNPN and CDR2 is SVGIG (reference sequence). V was pared by 1 base and J by 0 bases, with 10 bases between. CDR3 sequence (DNA): TGTGCCTGGAGTGCCCTCAGGAGCTCCTACAATGAGCAGTTCTTC. It is translated as CAWSALRSSYNEQFF.

This chain's CDR3 is CASSSRPGSDGYTF. DNA of the CDR3: TGTGCCAGCAGCTCGAGGCCAGGGAGTGATGGCTACACCTTC. This rearrangement joins TRBV11-2 to TRBJ1-2; D perhaps matches TRBD1 (5 bases). This CDR3 spans 14 amino acids. Trimming cost V 4 bases and J 6 bases, with 15 bases left between them. Germline CDR1 reads SGHAT; CDR2 reads FQNNGV.

This chain links TRBV9 with TRBJ1-2; 8 nucleotides match TRBD1. CDR3 size: 13 residues. CDR1 and CDR2 from the germline V gene are SGDLS and YYNGEE. After removal of 5 bases from V and 3 bases from J, the junction contained 3 bases not matched to a gene. This chain's CDR3 is CASSETGDYGYTF. CDR3 DNA: TGTGCCAGCAGTGAGACAGGGGACTATGGCTACACCTTC.

This rearrangement joins TRBV7-9 to TRBJ1-2; 8 bases align to TRBD1. V was clipped by 5 bases and J by 0 bases; unmatched bases: 5. Germline V CDR1 and CDR2: SEHNR, FQNEAQ (reference sequence). The CDR3 is 15 residues long. As DNA, the CDR3 is TGTGCCAGCAGCCCCCGGGACAGGCCTAACTATGGCTACACCTTC. The encoded protein is CASSPRDRPNYGYTF.

J is TRBJ2-1 and V is TRBV13; D is possibly TRBD1 or TRBD2 (5 bases each). The CDR3 loop spans 16 amino acids. The germline gives CDR1 PRHDT, CDR2 FYEKMQ (reference sequence). The V and J ends lost 3 bases and 5 bases respectively, with 17 bases between them. CDR3 loop: CASSFLGRERNNEQFF. CDR3 nucleotide sequence: TGTGCCAGCAGCTTCTTAGGCAGGGAGAGGAACAATGAGCAGTTCTTC. The whole variable domain, remainder taken from reference TRBV13 and TRBJ2-1, is AAGVIQSPRHLIKEKRETATLKCYPIPRHDTVYWYQQGPGQDPQFLISFYEKMQSDKGSIPDRFSAQQFSDYHSELNMSSLELGDSALYFCASSFLGRERNNEQFFGPGTRLTVL.

Here the CDR3 reads CASSEWGLANYGYTF. CDR3 nucleotide sequence: TGTGCCAGCAGTGAATGGGGCCTAGCTAACTATGGCTACACCTTC. The chain employs TRBV6-1 and TRBJ1-2; D is possibly TRBD1 (5 bases). The CDR3 is 15 residues long. V shed 2 bases and J shed 0 bases, with 10 bases lying between them. Germline CDR1 MNHNS, CDR2 SASEGT.

V gene TRBV11-2 combines with J gene TRBJ2-1, with 7 nucleotides matching TRBD1. Trimming removed 5 bases from V and 4 bases from J; junction bases left unmatched: 11. Germline-derived CDR1 and CDR2 are SGHAT and FQNNGV. The CDR3 totals 16 residues. The CDR3 sequence: CASSLRGVQGYNEQFF. The CDR3 DNA is TGTGCCAGCAGCCTCAGGGGTGTACAGGGGTACAATGAGCAGTTCTTC.

The chain has TRBV19 and TRBJ2-2, with D tentatively TRBD1 or TRBD2 (5 bases each). This CDR3 is built from 17 residues. Trimming took off 2 bases at V and 6 bases at J, with 19 bases between the two ends. Germline CDR1 LNHDA, CDR2 SQIVND (reference sequence). In nucleotides, the CDR3 is TGTGCCAGTAGTATAAAGGGACGAGATGTCCGTGCCGGGGAGCTGTTTTTT. Its translation: CASSIKGRDVRAGELFF.